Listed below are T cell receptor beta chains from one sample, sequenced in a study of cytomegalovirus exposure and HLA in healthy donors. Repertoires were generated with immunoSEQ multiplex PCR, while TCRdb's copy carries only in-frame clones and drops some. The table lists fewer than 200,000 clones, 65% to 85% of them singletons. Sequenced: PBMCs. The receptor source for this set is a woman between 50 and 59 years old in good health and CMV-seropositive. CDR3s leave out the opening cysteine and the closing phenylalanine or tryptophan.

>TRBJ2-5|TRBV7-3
ASSLGGGAGETQY
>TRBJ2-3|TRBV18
ASSPPGLAGTDTQY
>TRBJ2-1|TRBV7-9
ASRKPGQGWNEQF
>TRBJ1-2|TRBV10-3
AISEREGGGYT
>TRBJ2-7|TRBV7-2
ASSLIVRGTYEQY
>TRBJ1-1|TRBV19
ASRGGTTEAF
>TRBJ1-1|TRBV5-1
ASSWGDRGEAF
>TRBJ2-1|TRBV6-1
ASLTRRGGTNEQF
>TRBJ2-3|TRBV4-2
ASSQKSLAGDSDTQY
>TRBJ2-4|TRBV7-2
ASSLSGGRNIQY
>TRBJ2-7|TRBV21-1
ASSDPGTYTYEQY
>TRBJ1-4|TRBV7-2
ASTPGGATNEKLF
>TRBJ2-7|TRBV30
AWKQGPLSYEQY
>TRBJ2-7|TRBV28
ASSFGQGARGAYEQY
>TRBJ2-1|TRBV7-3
ASSPRWSSYNEQF
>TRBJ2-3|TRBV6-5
ASSFQRGPTDTQY
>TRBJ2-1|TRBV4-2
ASSPVEGLAGGISYNEQF
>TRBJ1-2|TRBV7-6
ASSPRSGTGRRDYGYT
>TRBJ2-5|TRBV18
ASSTDMQETQY
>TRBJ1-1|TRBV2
ASRLPGHPEAF